This T cell receptor (beta chain) was recorded in a study of blood T cell repertoires in COVID-19 (dated by TCRdb to about 2020). Turning to the overall study: Samples from collaborators originated in the United States, Italy and Spain and spanned both the acute and convalescent phases of COVID-19. A de-identified subject ID, COVID-19 status, age in years and sex were almost always included in the sample metadata. The prospective study material was composed of cDNA or gDNA derived from T cells, B-cell-depleted T cells, or PBMCs. Deeply sampled blood TCRbeta repertoires from subjects exposed to, actively infected with, or recovered from COVID-19 were included in the dataset. The repertoires were made available in a free public database intended to serve as a resource for research on the immune response to SARS-CoV-2. Where available, HLA class I and class II types were obtained from metadata supplied by the sample provider rather than from assay-based typing. Samples came from the ongoing ImmuneRACE study (first 160 participants) plus 1,254 subjects from 6 global collaborators.

Including cysteine and phenylalanine, the CDR3 has 12 amino acids. Here the CDR3 DNA is all that survives: 36 bases in frame from base 1. V loses 0 bases of germline sequence and J loses 4 bases, and the interval between the two ends is 4 bases. From a lookup of the germline V gene, CDR1 and CDR2 are SGHTS and YDEGEE. Summary of the overall study and its limitations: Clinical and demographic metadata were provided uncurated, with the amount varying by source and participant.

With respect to this clone: What antigen it recognizes has not been identified. No much larger clone is present one base from it, and per-base qualities are unavailable.

TCRbeta CDR3 regions were amplified from genomic DNA by means of the immunoSEQ Assay, a bias-controlled multiplex PCR. The study's processing was this. The number of nucleated cells in each sample was estimated by amplification of reference gene primers within the assay. To quantify the absolute abundance of each unique TCRbeta CDR3 rearrangement, sequence reads were collapsed and filtered. For each sample, productive Simpson clonality was calculated as the square root of Simpson's diversity index over productive rearrangements. Sourced from immuneACCESS, this table was stored by TCRdb with only in-frame sequences that have V and J called. A share of the clones is absent; for the studies checked, an unresolved V gene accounts for under half, and the remainder has no known explanation. The V and J calls and clone size come from that table; D and trimming were worked out from the DNA. The sample contains around 68,000 clones, around 86% of them found a single time. About 6.6% of the sample comes from the top ten.

The collaborating institutions used their own protocols to collect whole blood in K2EDTA tubes. Collaborator samples were shipped for TCRbeta analysis as frozen whole blood, isolated PBMCs, or DNA extracted from either sample type. This chain is built from TRBV5-8 and TRBJ1-2; the D gene is unclear. Material for sequencing was peripheral blood. The TCR sequence derives from a man aged 50-59 years with active COVID-19. The CDR3 amino acid sequence is: CASSLGPYGYTF. The DNA sequence is as follows: TGTGCCAGCAGCTTGGGGCCCTATGGCTACACCTTC.